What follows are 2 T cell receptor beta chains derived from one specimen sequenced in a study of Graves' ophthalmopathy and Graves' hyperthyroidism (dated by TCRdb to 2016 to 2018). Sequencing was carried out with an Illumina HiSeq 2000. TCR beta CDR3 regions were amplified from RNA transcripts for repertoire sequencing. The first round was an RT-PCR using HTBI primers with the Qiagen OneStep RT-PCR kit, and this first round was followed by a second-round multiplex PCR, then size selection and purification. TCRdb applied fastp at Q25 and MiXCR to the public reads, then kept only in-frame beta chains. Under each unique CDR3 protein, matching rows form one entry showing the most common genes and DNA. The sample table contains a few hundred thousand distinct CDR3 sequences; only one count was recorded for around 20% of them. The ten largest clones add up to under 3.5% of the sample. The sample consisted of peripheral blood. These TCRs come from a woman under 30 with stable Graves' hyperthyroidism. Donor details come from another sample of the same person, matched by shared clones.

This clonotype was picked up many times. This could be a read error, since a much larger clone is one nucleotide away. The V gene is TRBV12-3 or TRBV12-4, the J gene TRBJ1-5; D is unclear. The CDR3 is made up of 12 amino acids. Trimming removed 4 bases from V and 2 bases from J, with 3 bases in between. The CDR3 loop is CASSWGNQPQHF. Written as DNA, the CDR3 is TGTGCCAGCAGTTGGGGCAATCAGCCCCAGCATTTT.

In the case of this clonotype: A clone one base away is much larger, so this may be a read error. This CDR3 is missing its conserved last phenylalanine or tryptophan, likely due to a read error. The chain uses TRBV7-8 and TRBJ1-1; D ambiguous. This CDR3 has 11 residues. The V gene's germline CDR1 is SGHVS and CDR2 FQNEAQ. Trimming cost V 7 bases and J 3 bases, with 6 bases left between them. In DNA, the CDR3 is TGTGCCAGCACGCTACACACTGAAGCTTTCCTT. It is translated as CASTLHTEAFL.